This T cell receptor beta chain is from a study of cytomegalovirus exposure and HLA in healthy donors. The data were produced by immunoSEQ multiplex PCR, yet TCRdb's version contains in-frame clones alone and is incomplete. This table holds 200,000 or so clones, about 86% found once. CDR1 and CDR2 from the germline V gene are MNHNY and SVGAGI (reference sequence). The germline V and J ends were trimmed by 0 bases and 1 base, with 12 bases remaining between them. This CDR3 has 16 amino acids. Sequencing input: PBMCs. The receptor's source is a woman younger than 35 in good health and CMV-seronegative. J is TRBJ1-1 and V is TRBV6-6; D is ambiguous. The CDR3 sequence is CASSYSIRGKNTEAFF. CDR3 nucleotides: TGTGCCAGCAGTTACTCGATTCGAGGAAAGAACACTGAAGCTTTCTTT.